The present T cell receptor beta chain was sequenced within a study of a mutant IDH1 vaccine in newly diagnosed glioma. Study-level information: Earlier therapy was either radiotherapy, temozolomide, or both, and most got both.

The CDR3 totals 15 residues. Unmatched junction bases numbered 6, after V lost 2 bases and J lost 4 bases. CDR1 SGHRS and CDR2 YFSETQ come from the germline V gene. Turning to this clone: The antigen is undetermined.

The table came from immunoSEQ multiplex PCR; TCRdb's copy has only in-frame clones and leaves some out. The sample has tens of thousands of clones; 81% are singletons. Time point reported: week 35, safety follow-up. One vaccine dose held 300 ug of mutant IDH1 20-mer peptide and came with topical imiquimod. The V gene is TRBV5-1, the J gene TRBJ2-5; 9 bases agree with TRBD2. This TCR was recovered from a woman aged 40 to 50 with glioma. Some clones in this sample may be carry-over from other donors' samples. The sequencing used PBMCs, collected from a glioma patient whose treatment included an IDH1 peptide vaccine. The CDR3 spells CASSLASGVGETQYF. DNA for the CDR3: TGCGCCAGCAGCTTAGCTAGCGGGGTGGGAGAGACCCAGTACTTC.